A selection of T cell receptor beta chains follows, all from one sample in a study of CD8+ T cells in alopecia areata. Sequencing used immunoSEQ multiplex PCR; TCRdb keeps in-frame clones, though not all of them. The data hold 130,000 to 150,000 clones, with roughly 58% observed a single time. Sequenced: CD8+ T cells sorted from blood. The receptors shown here come from a human donor in good health. Both conserved end residues are part of each CDR3. The D gene is left open where the match is weak. A clone size is listed for some rows: how often the clone was seen (once, few, many), or a class if it is expanded.

j_call | d_call | v_call | clone_size | cdr3_nt | cdr3_aa
TRBJ1-2 | NA | TRBV29-1 | once | TGCAGCGGGGGGACACGGGAAGGCTACACCTTC | CSGGTREGYTF
TRBJ1-1 | NA | TRBV7-9 | NA | TGTGCCAGCAGCTTAGGTGGGGGAAACACTGAAGCTTTCTTT | CASSLGGGNTEAFF
TRBJ2-2 | NA | TRBV5-6 | NA | TGTGCCAGCAGCCCCAAGAGGGGGATAGCGAACACCGGGGAGCTGTTTTTT | CASSPKRGIANTGELFF
TRBJ2-3 | TRBD2 | TRBV14 | NA | TGTGCCAGCAGCCACCTAGCGGGAGTCAACGCAGATACGCAGTATTTT | CASSHLAGVNADTQYF
TRBJ2-1 | TRBD2 | TRBV11-2 | few | TGTGCCAGCAGCTTAGTGAGGACTAGCGGGACCGATGAGCAGTTCTTC | CASSLVRTSGTDEQFF
TRBJ2-3 | NA | TRBV7-9 | NA | TGTGCCAGCAGCGTGTCCCGGGGTAGCGTGCTCCGCGTAGATACGCAGTATTTT | CASSVSRGSVLRVDTQYF
TRBJ1-4 | NA | TRBV5-4 | NA | TGTGCCAGCAGCTTGGTCGGGGGCGCAACTAATGAAAAACTGTTTTTT | CASSLVGGATNEKLFF
TRBJ2-5 | NA | TRBV4-2 | NA | TGTGCCAGCAGCCAAGTGGGCCAAGAGACCCAGTACTTC | CASSQVGQETQYF
TRBJ2-7 | TRBD1 | TRBV29-1 | few | TGCAGCGGGACAGGGGCCTACGAGCAGTACTTC | CSGTGAYEQYF
TRBJ2-2 | NA | TRBV29-1 | few | TGCAGCGGCGAAGACACCGGGGAGCTGTTTTTT | CSGEDTGELFF
TRBJ2-5 | TRBD1 | TRBV29-1 | few | TGCAGCGGGACAGGAGAAGAGACCCAGTACTTC | CSGTGEETQYF
TRBJ2-3 | NA | TRBV5-4 | NA | TGTGCCAGCAGCTCTAACGGCCAAACAGATACGCAGTATTTT | CASSSNGQTDTQYF
TRBJ1-2 | NA | TRBV10-3 | NA | TGTGCCATCAGTGATAAGGGAGCCTACACCTTC | CAISDKGAYTF
TRBJ1-5 | NA | TRBV6-1 | few | TGTGCCAGCAGCGAGGTCTATCAGCCCCAGCATTTT | CASSEVYQPQHF
TRBJ2-7 | NA | TRBV29-1 | few | TGCAGCGTCCTAGCGCGCGCCTACGAGCAGTACTTC | CSVLARAYEQYF
TRBJ2-1 | TRBD2 | TRBV5-4 | NA | TGTGCCTTTCGATTTCTAGCGGGAGCTGGGGAGCAGTTCTTC | CAFRFLAGAGEQFF
TRBJ2-6 | NA | TRBV28 | NA | TGTGCCAGCAGTTCCCCTTACTCTGGGGCCAACGTCCTGACTTTC | CASSSPYSGANVLTF
TRBJ2-7 | NA | TRBV2 | few | TGTGCCAGCAGAGGGACAAGCTTATCTTACGAGCAGTACTTC | CASRGTSLSYEQYF
TRBJ1-5 | NA | TRBV25-1 | NA | TGTGCCAGCACCCTCTGGGGTTATAGCAATCAGCCCCAGCATTTT | CASTLWGYSNQPQHF
TRBJ2-1 | TRBD2 | TRBV29-1 | NA | TGCAGCGTTGGCGGGACTAGCGAGAGCTCCTACAATGAGCAGTTCTTC | CSVGGTSESSYNEQFF